This is a list of T cell receptor beta chains from one sample in a study of blood T cell repertoires in COVID-19. Method: immunoSEQ multiplex PCR; TCRdb's copy keeps in-frame clones and lacks some. The sample comprises under 450,000 clones, more than 70% of which are singletons, and approximately 12% rests with the top ten. Sample: peripheral blood. These receptors all stem from a woman aged 50 to 60 with COVID-19, enrolled during active disease. Both conserved end residues are part of each CDR3.

v_call,j_call,cdr3_aa
TRBV9,TRBJ1-3,CASSVGISGNTIYF
TRBV4-1,TRBJ2-3,CASSQQGADTQYF
TRBV4-2,TRBJ2-2,CASSRGRSGGARTGELFF
TRBV28,TRBJ1-1,CASTNYRGANTEAFF
TRBV6-5,TRBJ1-2,CASSYSGQNYGYTF
TRBV7-9,TRBJ1-1,CASSLVGGRNTEAFF
TRBV6-5,TRBJ2-5,CASRLPGAPQETQYF
TRBV6-5,TRBJ1-1,CASRGGTEAFF
TRBV6-4,TRBJ2-3,CASSERGDTDTQYF
TRBV7-9,TRBJ1-1,CASSSTGLESTEAFF
TRBV7-9,TRBJ2-3,CASQRTVSTDTQYF
TRBV27,TRBJ1-2,CASRTRQDTNYGYTF
TRBV6-5,TRBJ2-1,CASSYHTSGDNEQFF
TRBV4-2,TRBJ1-6,CASSRRRQGNSPLHF
TRBV5-4,TRBJ1-1,CASSLNAGANTEAFF
TRBV6-6,TRBJ2-2,CASSPHGGAYLTGELFF
TRBV10-2,TRBJ1-2,CASSESGGANGYTF
TRBV11-2,TRBJ1-4,CASSLGRSNEKLFF
TRBV5-1,TRBJ2-5,CASSDPGTGQETQYF
TRBV5-1,TRBJ1-1,CASSLGFGAGEAFF
TRBV5-4,TRBJ1-4,CASSKQGVREKLFF
TRBV6-5,TRBJ1-3,CASSYGGAGNTIYF
TRBV9,TRBJ1-1,CASSPGSRTEAFF
TRBV11-2,TRBJ1-4,CASSLAPWTGKNEKLFF
TRBV4-1,TRBJ1-1,CASSWRGGNTEAFF
TRBV3-1/TRBV3-2,TRBJ2-5,CASSLDFSETQYF
TRBV5-8,TRBJ1-6,CASSRTGYNSPLHF
TRBV19,TRBJ1-2,CASSRGLGNGYTF
TRBV13,TRBJ2-1,CASSFTVDSHNEQFF
TRBV5-1,TRBJ2-1,CASNPGELAPGREQFF
TRBV24-1,TRBJ2-5,CATSSSGGPRETQYF
TRBV3-1/TRBV3-2,TRBJ1-2,CASSLGEGFRGYTF
TRBV28,TRBJ2-7,CASSFGAASYEQYF
TRBV21-1,TRBJ2-6,CASSKPGEGGANVLTF
TRBV7-2,TRBJ1-1,CASSFRGPMNTEAFF
TRBV6-5,TRBJ1-3,CASSLFWSGNTIYF
TRBV11-3,TRBJ2-1,CASSLAAGTSVIDEQFF
TRBV11-2,TRBJ1-5,CASSLDRSNQPQHF
TRBV19,TRBJ1-4,CASSTGEINEKLFF
TRBV30,TRBJ2-1,CAWREDRGFDEQFF